These 6 T cell receptor beta chains were sequenced from one sample in a study of blood T cells in healthy people across ages. Combining a sample-barcoded 5' primer with a J-beta primer mix, a second PCR ran for about 7 to 12 cycles. TCRdb re-called the 5' RACE reads with MiXCR, one entry per CDR3 protein. The sample includes 1,500,000 or so distinct CDR3 sequences, roughly 43% of them seen just once. Material for sequencing was blood. These TCRs come from a woman aged 18-35 years in good health.

The table lists this clonotype with a few counts. The genes are TRBV9 and TRBJ2-3; D is unclear. CDR1 SGDLS and CDR2 YYNGEE come from the germline V gene. The V and J ends lost 3 bases and 4 bases respectively, with 12 bases between them. There are 14 residues in the CDR3. The CDR3 DNA sequence: TGTGCCAGCAGCGCGTGGCCATCTTCAGATACGCAGTATTTT. Encoded protein: CASSAWPSSDTQYF.

In its sample, this clonotype was seen a few times. V usage is TRBV20-1 and J usage is TRBJ2-1; D is possibly TRBD1 or TRBD2 (6 bases each). The germline V and J ends were trimmed by 5 bases and 9 bases, with 20 bases remaining between them. Germline V gene data show CDR1 as DFQATT and CDR2 as SNEGSKA (reference sequence). The length of the CDR3 is 14 residues. CDR3 coding DNA: TGCAGTGCTTCAGCAGCAGGGGAGGTGTCTGAGCAGTTCTTC. It is translated as CSASAAGEVSEQFF.

The chain has TRBV21-1 and TRBJ1-2; the table calls TRBD1, which could not be checked here. TRBV21-1 is designated a pseudogene. The CDR3 spans 14 residues. The CDR3 nucleotides read TGTGCCAGCAGCAAAGTGGGGACAGGGGTGGGCTACACCTTC. Translating gives CASSKVGTGVGYTF.

The V gene is TRBV4-2, the J gene TRBJ2-4; possibly TRBD2 for D (5 bases). The DNA end lines up better with TRBJ2-7; the J call may be wrong. Germline V CDR1 and CDR2: LGHNA, YNFKEQ. CDR3 length equals 15 residues. The CDR3 loop is CASSHRTDDSYEQYF. The CDR3 DNA is TGTGCCAGCAGCCACCGGACTGATGATTCCTACGAGCAGTACTTC.

This clonotype has at least ten counts. The chain recombines TRBV4-3 with TRBJ2-1; D is uncertain. The CDR3 runs 15 residues. V was shortened by 0 bases and J by 8 bases, with 14 bases between the two germline ends. Germline V gene data show CDR1 as LGHNA and CDR2 as YSLEER. This CDR3 reads CASSQDLLGLDEQFF. The CDR3 DNA reads TGCGCCAGCAGCCAAGATCTCCTGGGTTTAGATGAGCAGTTCTTC.

The CDR3 protein is CASSQARGAPNYGYTF. Written as DNA, the CDR3 is TGCGCCAGCAGCCAAGCGAGGGGGGCTCCCAACTATGGCTACACCTTC. This chain joins TRBV4-3 and TRBJ1-2; perhaps TRBD1 as D (6 bases). CDR3 length equals 16 residues. Between the trimmed V and J ends, which lost 1 base and 2 bases, there was a span of 14 bases. Germline values: CDR1 LGHNA, CDR2 YSLEER.